The clone carrying this T cell receptor (beta chain) was seen at least ten times. The source of the sample is a study of human T cells and chemical hapten exposure. One entry per CDR3 protein results from TCRdb running MiXCR on the RACE reads. Of 350,000 to 450,000 distinct CDR3 sequences listed, approximately 5.1% are singletons. Time point: pre-sensitization, week 0. Noted treatment: therapeutic diphenylcyclopropenone sensitization with weekly scalp DPC. The donor pool consisted of alopecia patients aged 18 to 70 years, considered suitable for DPC. CDR1 SEHNR and CDR2 FQNEAQ come from the germline V gene (reference sequence). V was trimmed by 5 bases and J by 1 base, leaving 5 bases between them. There are 12 residues in the CDR3.

The sample consisted of whole blood, taken in connection with sensitization to the hapten diphenylcyclopropenone (DPC). J is TRBJ1-1 and V is TRBV7-9, with D unresolved. The source is a woman between 45 and 60 years old with alopecia areata. Some clones in this sample may be carry-over from other donors' samples. The CDR3 DNA reads TGTGCCAGCAGCGCCGCGAACACTGAAGCTTTCTTT. Amino acids: CASSAANTEAFF.